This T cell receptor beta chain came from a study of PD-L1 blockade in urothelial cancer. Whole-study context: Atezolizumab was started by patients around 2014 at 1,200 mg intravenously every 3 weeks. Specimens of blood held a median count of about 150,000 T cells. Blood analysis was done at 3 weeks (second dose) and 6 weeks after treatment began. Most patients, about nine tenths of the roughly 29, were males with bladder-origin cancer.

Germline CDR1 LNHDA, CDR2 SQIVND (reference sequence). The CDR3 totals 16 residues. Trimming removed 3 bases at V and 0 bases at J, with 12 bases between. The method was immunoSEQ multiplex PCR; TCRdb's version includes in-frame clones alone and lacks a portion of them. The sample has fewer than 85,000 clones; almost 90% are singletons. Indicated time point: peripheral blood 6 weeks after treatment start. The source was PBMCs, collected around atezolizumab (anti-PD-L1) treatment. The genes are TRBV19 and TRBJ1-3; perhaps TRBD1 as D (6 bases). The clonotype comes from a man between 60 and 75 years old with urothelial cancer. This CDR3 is CASSIIDRRSGNTIYF. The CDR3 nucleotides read TGTGCCAGTAGTATTATAGACAGGCGCTCTGGAAACACCATATATTTT.